This T cell receptor beta chain comes out of a study of brain T cells in children with intractable seizures. Whole-study results and caveats: HCMV serostatus was not known, and viral specificity came from CDR3 similarity only.

As regards this clone: Its antigen remains unidentified.

TCRdb's table, derived via immunoSEQ multiplex PCR, lists solely in-frame clones and lacks some. This sample yields about 320,000 clones, of which 93% are seen a single time; about 6% belongs to the top ten. Indicated time point: blood from clinic visit 5 months post-surgery; TSC patient then seizure free. Before surgery, patients took at least one anti-epileptic drug. The input for sequencing was peripheral blood, taken approximately 5 months after surgery. The origin of this receptor is a boy under two years old with tuberous sclerosis and intractable seizures.

The DNA of the CDR3 is TGTGCCACCAGTGATCCGACTAGCGGGAGGGCTGAGCAGTTCTTC. Translating gives CATSDPTSGRAEQFF. This chain links TRBV24-1 with TRBJ2-1, with 14 bases fitting TRBD2. V trimming: 3 bases; J trimming: 9 bases; junction bases outside the gene matches: 3. This CDR3 is 15 amino acids long. Germline V CDR1 and CDR2: KGHDR, SFDVKD.